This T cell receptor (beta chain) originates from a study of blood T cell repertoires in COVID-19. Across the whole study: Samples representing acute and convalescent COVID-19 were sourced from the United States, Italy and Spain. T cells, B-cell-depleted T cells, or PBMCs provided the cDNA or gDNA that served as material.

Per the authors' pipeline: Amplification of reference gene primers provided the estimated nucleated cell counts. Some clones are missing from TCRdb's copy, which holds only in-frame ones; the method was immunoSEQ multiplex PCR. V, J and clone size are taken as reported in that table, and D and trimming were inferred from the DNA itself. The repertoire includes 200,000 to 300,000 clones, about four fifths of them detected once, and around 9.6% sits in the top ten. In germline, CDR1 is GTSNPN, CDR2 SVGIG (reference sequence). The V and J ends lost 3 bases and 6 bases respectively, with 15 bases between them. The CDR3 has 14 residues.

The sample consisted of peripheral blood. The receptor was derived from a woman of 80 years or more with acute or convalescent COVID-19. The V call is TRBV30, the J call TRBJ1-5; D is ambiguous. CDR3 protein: CAWSALSSTQPQHF. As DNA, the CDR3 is TGTGCCTGGAGCGCCCTTAGTTCAACTCAGCCCCAGCATTTT.